This TCR beta chain is from a study of OX40 agonist ivuxolimab in advanced cancers. Study information: Patients achieving partial responses numbered three: one hepatocellular carcinoma case and two cutaneous melanoma cases.

Comment on this clone: Its antigen is unknown.

Overall study results and limits: CD8+ T cells showed, on average, more clonal expansion than CD4+ cells.

Sequencing was performed with immunoSEQ multiplex PCR; in TCRdb, only in-frame clones are kept and a portion is missing. The data show tens of thousands of clones, with 70% to 90% seen just once and 6.5% held by the top ten. Here the sequenced sample was CD4+ or CD8+ T cells sorted from blood, taken in a trial of the OX40 agonist ivuxolimab. This receptor was taken from an adult with an advanced solid tumor such as melanoma, head and neck, liver or kidney cancer.

CDR3 in DNA: TGTGCCAGCAGCCAAGACCGACAGGGGTCCAACTATGGCTACACCTTC. It is translated as CASSQDRQGSNYGYTF. The rearrangement joins TRBV4-2 to TRBJ1-2, with 8 bases lining up with TRBD1. V gave up 0 bases and J gave up 2 bases; unmatched junction bases: 5. From germline, CDR1 is LGHNA and CDR2 YNFKEQ. The CDR3 totals 16 residues.